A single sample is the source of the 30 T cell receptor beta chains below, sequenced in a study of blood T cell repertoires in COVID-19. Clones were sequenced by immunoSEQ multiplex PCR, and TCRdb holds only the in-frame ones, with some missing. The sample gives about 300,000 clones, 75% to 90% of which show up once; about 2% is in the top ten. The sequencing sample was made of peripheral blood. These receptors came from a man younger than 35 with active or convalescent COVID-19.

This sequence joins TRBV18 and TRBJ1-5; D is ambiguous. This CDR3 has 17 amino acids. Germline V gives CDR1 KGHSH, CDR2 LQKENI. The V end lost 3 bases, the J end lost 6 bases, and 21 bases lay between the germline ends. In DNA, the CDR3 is TGTGCCAGCTCACCCCCTTCGACCGAATCTAGTATTCAGCCCCAGCATTTT. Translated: CASSPPSTESSIQPQHF.

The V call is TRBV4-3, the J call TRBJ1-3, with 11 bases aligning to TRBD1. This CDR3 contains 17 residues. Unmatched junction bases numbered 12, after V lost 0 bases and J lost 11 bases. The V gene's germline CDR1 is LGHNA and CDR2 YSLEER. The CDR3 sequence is CASSQDPPGQGDLAIYF. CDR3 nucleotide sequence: TGCGCCAGCAGCCAAGATCCCCCGGGACAGGGGGACCTGGCCATATATTTT.

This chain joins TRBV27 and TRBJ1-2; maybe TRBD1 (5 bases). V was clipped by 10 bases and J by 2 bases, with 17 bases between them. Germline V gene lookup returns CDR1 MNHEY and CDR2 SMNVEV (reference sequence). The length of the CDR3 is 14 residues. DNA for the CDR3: TGTGCCACTCACCAAGGGGCAGGGAACTATGGCTACACCTTC. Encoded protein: CATHQGAGNYGYTF.

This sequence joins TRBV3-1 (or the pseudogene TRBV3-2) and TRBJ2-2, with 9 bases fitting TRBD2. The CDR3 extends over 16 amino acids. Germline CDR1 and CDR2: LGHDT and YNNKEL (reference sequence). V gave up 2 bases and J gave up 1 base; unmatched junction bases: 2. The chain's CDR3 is CASSQLAGKNTGELFF. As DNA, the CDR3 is TGTGCCAGCAGCCAACTAGCGGGGAAGAACACCGGGGAGCTGTTTTTT.

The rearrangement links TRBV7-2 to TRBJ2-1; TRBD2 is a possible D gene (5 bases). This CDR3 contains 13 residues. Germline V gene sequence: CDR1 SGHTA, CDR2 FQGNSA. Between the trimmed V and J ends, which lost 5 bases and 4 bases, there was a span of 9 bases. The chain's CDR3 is CASSPRGYNEQFF. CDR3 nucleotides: TGTGCCAGCAGCCCCCGGGGATACAATGAGCAGTTCTTC.

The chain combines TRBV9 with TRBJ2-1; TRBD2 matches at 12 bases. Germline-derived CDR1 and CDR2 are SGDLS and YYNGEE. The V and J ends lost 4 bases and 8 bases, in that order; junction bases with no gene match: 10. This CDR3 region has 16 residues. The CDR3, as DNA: TGTGCCAGCAGCTCCACTAGCGGGGGGCCCTGGGATGAGCAGTTCTTC. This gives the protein CASSSTSGGPWDEQFF.

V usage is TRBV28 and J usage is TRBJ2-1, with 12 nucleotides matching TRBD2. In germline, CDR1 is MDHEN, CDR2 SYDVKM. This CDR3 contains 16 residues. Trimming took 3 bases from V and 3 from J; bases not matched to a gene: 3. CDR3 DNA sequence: TGTGCCAGCAGTTTCCTACTAGCGGGAGGCTACAATGAGCAGTTCTTC. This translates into CASSFLLAGGYNEQFF.

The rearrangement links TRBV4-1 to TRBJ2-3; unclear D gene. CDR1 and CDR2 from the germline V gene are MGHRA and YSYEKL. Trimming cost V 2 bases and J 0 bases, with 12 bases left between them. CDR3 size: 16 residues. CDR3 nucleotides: TGCGCCAGCAGCCAAAGGAGACCACCTAGCACAGATACGCAGTATTTT. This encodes CASSQRRPPSTDTQYF.

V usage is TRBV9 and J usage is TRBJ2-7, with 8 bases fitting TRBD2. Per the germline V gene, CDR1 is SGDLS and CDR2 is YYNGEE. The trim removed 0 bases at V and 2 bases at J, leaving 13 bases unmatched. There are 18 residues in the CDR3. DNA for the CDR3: TGTGCCAGCAGCGTAGCTGATACACAGCGGGAGATCACCTACGAGCAGTACTTC. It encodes CASSVADTQREITYEQYF.

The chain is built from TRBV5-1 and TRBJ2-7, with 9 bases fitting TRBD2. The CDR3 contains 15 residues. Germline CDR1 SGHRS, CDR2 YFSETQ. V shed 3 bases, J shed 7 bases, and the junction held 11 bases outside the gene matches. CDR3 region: CASSSEISGSGEQYF. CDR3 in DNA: TGCGCCAGCAGCTCGGAGATTAGCGGGAGTGGGGAGCAGTACTTC.

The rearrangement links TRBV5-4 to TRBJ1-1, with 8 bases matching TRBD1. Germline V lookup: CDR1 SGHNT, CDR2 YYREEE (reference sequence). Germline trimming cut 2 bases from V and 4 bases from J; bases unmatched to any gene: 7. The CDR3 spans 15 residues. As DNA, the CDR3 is TGTGCCAGCAGCTTCAAGCCAGGGGGCGGCACTGAAGCTTTCTTT. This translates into CASSFKPGGGTEAFF.

CDR3 DNA sequence: TGTGCCACCAGACCGGCGGGGACCTACGAGCAGTACTTC. This gives the protein CATRPAGTYEQYF. The V gene is TRBV5-6, the J gene TRBJ2-7; D may be TRBD2 (6 bases). Between the trimmed V and J ends, which lost 9 bases and 2 bases, there was a span of 15 bases. Germline loops: CDR1 SGHDT, CDR2 YYEEEE. The CDR3 runs to 13 residues.

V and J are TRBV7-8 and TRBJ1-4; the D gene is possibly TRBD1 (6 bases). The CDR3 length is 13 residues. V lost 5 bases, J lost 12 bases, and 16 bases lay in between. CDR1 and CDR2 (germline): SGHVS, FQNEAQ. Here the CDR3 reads CASSPSGGRELFF. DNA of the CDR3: TGTGCCAGCAGCCCCTCCGGGGGGCGGGAACTGTTTTTT.

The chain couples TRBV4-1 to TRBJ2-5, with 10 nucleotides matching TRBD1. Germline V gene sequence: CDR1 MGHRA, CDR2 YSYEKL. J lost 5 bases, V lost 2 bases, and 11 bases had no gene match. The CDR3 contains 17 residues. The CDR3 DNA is TGCGCCAGCAGCCAAACCCCGGACAGGGGGTACATGGAGACCCAGTACTTC. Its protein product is CASSQTPDRGYMETQYF.

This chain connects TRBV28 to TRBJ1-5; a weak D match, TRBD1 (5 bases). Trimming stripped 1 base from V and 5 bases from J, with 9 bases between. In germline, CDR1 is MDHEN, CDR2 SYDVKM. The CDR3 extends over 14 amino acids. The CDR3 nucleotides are TGTGCCAGCAGTTTATTAGCGGGGGATCAGCCCCAGCATTTT. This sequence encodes CASSLLAGDQPQHF.

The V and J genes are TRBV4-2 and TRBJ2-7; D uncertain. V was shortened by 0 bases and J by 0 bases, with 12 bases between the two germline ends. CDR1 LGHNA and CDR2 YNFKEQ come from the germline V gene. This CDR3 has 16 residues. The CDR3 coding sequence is TGTGCCAGCAGCCAAGAGAGTCTGCTTAGCTCCTACGAGCAGTACTTC. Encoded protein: CASSQESLLSSYEQYF.

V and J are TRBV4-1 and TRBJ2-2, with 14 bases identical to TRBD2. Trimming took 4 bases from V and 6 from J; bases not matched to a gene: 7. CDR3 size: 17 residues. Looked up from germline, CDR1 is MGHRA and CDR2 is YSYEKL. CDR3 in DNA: TGCGCCAGCAGCCTTGGACTAGCGGGAGGTCCCTCCGGGGAGCTGTTTTTT. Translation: CASSLGLAGGPSGELFF.

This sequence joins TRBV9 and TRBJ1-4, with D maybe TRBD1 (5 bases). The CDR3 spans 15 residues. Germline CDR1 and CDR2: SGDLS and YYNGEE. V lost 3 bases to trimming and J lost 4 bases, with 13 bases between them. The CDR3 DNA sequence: TGTGCCAGCAGCGGAACCGGGACTTATAATGAAAAACTGTTTTTT. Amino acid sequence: CASSGTGTYNEKLFF.

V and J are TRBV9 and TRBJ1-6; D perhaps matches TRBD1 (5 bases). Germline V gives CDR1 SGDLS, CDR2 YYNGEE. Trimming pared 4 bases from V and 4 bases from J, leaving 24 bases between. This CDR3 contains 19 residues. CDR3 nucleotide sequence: TGTGCCAGCAGCCTCGGGACTCACTTACTACCCCCGTATAATTCACCCCTCCACTTT. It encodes CASSLGTHLLPPYNSPLHF. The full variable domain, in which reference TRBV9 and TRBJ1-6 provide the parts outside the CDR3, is DSGVTQTPKHLITATGQRVTLRCSPRSGDLSVYWYQQSLDQGLQFLIQYYNGEERAKGNILERFSAQQFPDLHSELNLSSLELGDSALYFCASSLGTHLLPPYNSPLHFGNGTRLTVT.

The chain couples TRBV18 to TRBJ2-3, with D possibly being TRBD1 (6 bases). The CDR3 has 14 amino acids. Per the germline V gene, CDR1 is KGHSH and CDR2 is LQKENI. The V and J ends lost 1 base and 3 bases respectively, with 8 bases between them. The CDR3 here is CASSPQRGTDTQYF. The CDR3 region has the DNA TGTGCCAGCTCACCACAGAGGGGGACAGATACGCAGTATTTT.

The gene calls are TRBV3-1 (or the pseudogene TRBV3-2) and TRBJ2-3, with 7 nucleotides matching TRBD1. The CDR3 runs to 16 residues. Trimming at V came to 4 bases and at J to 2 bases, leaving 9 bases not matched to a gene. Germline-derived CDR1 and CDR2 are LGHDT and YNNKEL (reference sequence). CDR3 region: CASSRVRTGNTDTQYF. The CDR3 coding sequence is TGTGCCAGCAGCCGGGTTCGGACAGGAAACACAGATACGCAGTATTTT.

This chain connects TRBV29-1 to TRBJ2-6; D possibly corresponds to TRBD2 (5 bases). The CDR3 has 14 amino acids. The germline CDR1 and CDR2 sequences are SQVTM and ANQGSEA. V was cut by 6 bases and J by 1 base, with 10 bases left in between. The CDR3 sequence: CSVMTNSGANVLTF. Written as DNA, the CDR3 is TGCAGCGTCATGACTAATTCTGGGGCCAACGTCCTGACTTTC.

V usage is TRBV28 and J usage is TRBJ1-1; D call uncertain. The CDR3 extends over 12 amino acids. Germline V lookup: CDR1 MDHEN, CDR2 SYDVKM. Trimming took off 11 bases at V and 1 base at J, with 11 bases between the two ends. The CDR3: CAGRRANTEAFF. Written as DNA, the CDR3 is TGTGCCGGAAGGAGGGCGAACACTGAAGCTTTCTTT.

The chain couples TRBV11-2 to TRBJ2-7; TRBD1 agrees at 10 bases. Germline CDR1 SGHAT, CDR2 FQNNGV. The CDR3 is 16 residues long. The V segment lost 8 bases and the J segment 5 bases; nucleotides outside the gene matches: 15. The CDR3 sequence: CASVPITGTGANEQYF. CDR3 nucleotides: TGTGCCAGCGTTCCCATAACCGGGACAGGGGCCAACGAGCAGTACTTC. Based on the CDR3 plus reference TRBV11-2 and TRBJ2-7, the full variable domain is EAGVAQSPRYKIIEKRQSVAFWCNPISGHATLYWYQQILGQGPKLLIQFQNNGVVDDSQLPKDRFSAERLKGVDSTLKIQPAKLEDSAVYLCASVPITGTGANEQYFGPGTRLTVT.

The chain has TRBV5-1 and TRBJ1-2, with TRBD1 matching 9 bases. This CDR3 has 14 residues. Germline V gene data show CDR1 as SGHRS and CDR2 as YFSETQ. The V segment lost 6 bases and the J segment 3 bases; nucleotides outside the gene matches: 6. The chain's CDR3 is CASTHTGGDYGYTF. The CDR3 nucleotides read TGCGCCAGCACACACACAGGGGGCGACTATGGCTACACCTTC.

The CDR3: CASTSDSTSSYNEQFF. For the CDR3, the DNA is TGTGCCAGTACCTCAGACAGCACCAGCTCCTACAATGAGCAGTTCTTC. The rearrangement uses TRBV19 and TRBJ2-1, with TRBD1 as a possible D gene (5 bases). The length of the CDR3 is 16 residues. In germline, CDR1 is LNHDA, CDR2 SQIVND (reference sequence). V lost 7 bases and J lost 0, with 16 bases in between.

The CDR3 nucleotides read TGCGCCAGCAGCCTTCTCCCAGCGGGAGTTGGGATTGTAGAGGAGACCCAGTACTTC. Translated: CASSLLPAGVGIVEETQYF. The V gene is TRBV4-1, the J gene TRBJ2-5; TRBD2 aligns across 8 bases. The CDR3 is made up of 19 amino acids. J was trimmed by 5 bases and V by 4 bases; bases with no gene match: 21. The germline CDR1 and CDR2 sequences are MGHRA and YSYEKL.

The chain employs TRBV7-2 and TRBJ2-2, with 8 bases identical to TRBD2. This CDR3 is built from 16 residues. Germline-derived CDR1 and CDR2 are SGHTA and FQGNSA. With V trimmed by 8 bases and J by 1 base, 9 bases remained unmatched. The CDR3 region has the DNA TGTGCCAGCCCCGCAGGACTAGCTTTGAACACCGGGGAGCTGTTTTTT. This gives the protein CASPAGLALNTGELFF.

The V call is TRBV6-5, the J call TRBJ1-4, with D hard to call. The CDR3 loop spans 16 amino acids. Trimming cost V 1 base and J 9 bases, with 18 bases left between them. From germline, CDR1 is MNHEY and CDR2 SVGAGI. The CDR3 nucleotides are TGTGCCAGCAGTTACTTTAGAAATACCCACCAACAAAAACTGTTTTTT. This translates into CASSYFRNTHQQKLFF.

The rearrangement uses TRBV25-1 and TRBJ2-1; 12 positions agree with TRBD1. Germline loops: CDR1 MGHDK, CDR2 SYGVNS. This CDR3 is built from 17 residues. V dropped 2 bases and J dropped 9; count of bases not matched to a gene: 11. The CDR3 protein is CASSEPEGQGAFGEQFF. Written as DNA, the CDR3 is TGTGCCAGCAGTGAACCCGAGGGACAGGGGGCGTTCGGTGAGCAGTTCTTC.